The 11 T cell receptor beta chains below come from one sample, sequenced in a study of T cell responses to AZD1222 COVID-19 vaccine. Libraries were prepared by immunoSEQ multiplex PCR; TCRdb keeps only in-frame clonotypes and omits some of them. In the table there are about 120,000 clones, roughly nine tenths of which are singletons. Sequences were derived from peripheral blood, sampled on day 0 of AZD1222 vaccination. Every receptor here comes from an adult in good health.

The chain is built from TRBV7-3 and TRBJ2-1; tentatively, D is TRBD2 (6 bases). Trimming left V 8 bases short and J 9 bases short, with 17 bases between. The CDR3 loop spans 13 amino acids. Germline CDR1 is SGHTA and CDR2 is FQGTGA. This chain's CDR3 is CASSQGGNGEQFF. As DNA, the CDR3 is TGTGCCAGCTCACAAGGAGGGAATGGTGAGCAGTTCTTC.

J is TRBJ2-7 and V is TRBV7-8, with TRBD1 matching 7 bases. CDR1 and CDR2 from the germline V gene are SGHVS and FQNEAQ. V was pared by 5 bases and J by 5 bases, with 12 bases of the junction left unmatched. The CDR3 length is 15 residues. The CDR3 reads CASSLIRGSLNEQYF. The CDR3 region has the DNA TGTGCCAGCAGCCTCATCAGGGGGTCTCTAAACGAGCAGTACTTC.

This clone appeared a few times. The rearrangement links TRBV10-3 to TRBJ1-5, with no clear D. Germline V gives CDR1 ENHRY, CDR2 SYGVKD. The CDR3 runs 14 residues. Trimming removed 1 base at V and 6 bases at J, with 10 bases between. The CDR3 spells CAISELGGSQPQHF. The CDR3 DNA sequence: TGTGCCATCAGTGAGTTGGGTGGTAGTCAGCCCCAGCATTTT.

This sequence joins TRBV19 and TRBJ1-5, with a possible D match to TRBD1 (6 bases). CDR1 and CDR2 from the germline V gene are LNHDA and SQIVND (reference sequence). The CDR3 runs 14 residues. V lost 4 bases and J lost 7, with 14 bases in between. CDR3 sequence (DNA): TGTGCCAGTAGTACAACAGGGAAGGGGCAGCCCCAGCATTTT. As protein: CASSTTGKGQPQHF.

This chain connects TRBV3-1 (or the pseudogene TRBV3-2) to TRBJ2-5; the D is unclear. The V gene lost 0 bases and the J gene lost 10 bases, with 15 bases spanning the gap. The CDR3 runs 14 residues. The germline V gene encodes CDR1 LGHDT and CDR2 YNNKEL (reference sequence). CDR3: CASSQEHSVGRQYF. The CDR3 DNA reads TGTGCCAGCAGCCAAGAGCATTCGGTCGGGCGCCAGTACTTC.

The chain combines TRBV11-2 with TRBJ2-1, with a tentative D call TRBD2 (7 bases). Trimming removed 6 bases at V and 1 base at J, with 13 bases between. This CDR3 contains 15 residues. The germline V gene encodes CDR1 SGHAT and CDR2 FQNNGV. The CDR3 nucleotides are TGTGCCAGCAGAGGGGGGAGGGGGTCCTACAATGAGCAGTTCTTC. Its protein product is CASRGGRGSYNEQFF.

V usage is TRBV5-1 and J usage is TRBJ1-4, with TRBD1 matching over 7 bases. The CDR3 has 15 residues. The germline CDR1 and CDR2 sequences are SGHRS and YFSETQ. With V trimmed by 1 base and J by 8 bases, 8 bases remained unmatched. The CDR3 DNA reads as TGCGCCAGCAGCTTGAATGTTGGGGGACAGGAAAAACTGTTTTTT. Translating it yields CASSLNVGGQEKLFF.

The genes are TRBV19 and TRBJ1-1; 7 bases agree with TRBD1. The V segment lost 6 bases and the J segment 5 bases; nucleotides outside the gene matches: 6. The CDR3 loop spans 13 amino acids. Germline CDR1 is LNHDA and CDR2 is SQIVND (reference sequence). In DNA, the CDR3 is TGTGCCAGTAGATTGACAGGGTCGACTGAAGCTTTCTTT. Translated: CASRLTGSTEAFF.

This clone was seen only once. The rearrangement uses TRBV29-1 and TRBJ2-5; 14 bases align to TRBD2. After removal of 6 bases from V and 4 bases from J, the junction contained 7 bases not matched to a gene. The CDR3 sequence is 15 residues long. Germline CDR1 reads SQVTM; CDR2 reads ANQGSEA. The CDR3 DNA reads TGCAGCGTGCGACTAGCGGGAGGGCCGGGAGAGACCCAGTACTTC. Translated, it gives CSVRLAGGPGETQYF.

The chain joins TRBV6-5 to TRBJ1-3; D gene unclear. The V end lost 2 bases, the J end lost 0 bases, and 2 bases lay between the germline ends. This CDR3 has 13 residues. The germline CDR1 and CDR2 sequences are MNHEY and SVGAGI. The CDR3 DNA follows: TGTGCCAGCAGTTACCCCTCTGGAAACACCATATATTTT. Protein product: CASSYPSGNTIYF.

This rearrangement joins TRBV3-1 (or the pseudogene TRBV3-2) to TRBJ2-7; no firm D call. Germline V gene data show CDR1 as LGHDT and CDR2 as YNNKEL (reference sequence). This CDR3 has 13 residues. V was clipped by 3 bases and J by 2 bases, with 8 bases between them. This CDR3 reads CASSQIGAYEQYF. CDR3 nucleotide sequence: TGTGCCAGCAGCCAGATTGGAGCCTACGAGCAGTACTTC.